Presented here are 15 T cell receptor beta chains from one specimen sequenced in a study of shared clonotypes between healthy human individuals. Naive CD8 cells lacked CD45RO, underwent positive selection for CCR7 and left out terminally differentiated effector memory CD45RA+ cells. The assay was immunoSEQ multiplex PCR, and TCRdb's table has in-frame clones only and misses some. Seen here are hundreds of thousands of clones, roughly 95% observed once, and the top ten hold 0.095% to 0.14%. The sequenced sample consisted of naive CD8+ T cells sorted from blood. These receptors were taken from a woman aged 25-40 years in good health.

The V gene is TRBV19, the J gene TRBJ2-1; 7 bases match TRBD1. This CDR3 has 13 residues. The V and J ends lost 5 bases and 6 bases, in that order; junction bases with no gene match: 4. Germline V CDR1 and CDR2: LNHDA, SQIVND (reference sequence). The CDR3 sequence is CASSSGTVNEQFF. Written as DNA, the CDR3 is TGTGCCAGTAGTTCCGGGACAGTCAATGAGCAGTTCTTC.

The chain is built from TRBV4-1 and TRBJ2-7; D is possibly TRBD1 (6 bases). This CDR3 is built from 16 residues. Per germline, CDR1 MGHRA and CDR2 YSYEKL. V dropped 0 bases and J dropped 3 bases, with 15 bases sitting between them. The CDR3 region is CASSQDPRKGVYEQYF. The DNA for the CDR3 is TGCGCCAGCAGCCAAGATCCACGAAAGGGGGTCTACGAGCAGTACTTC.

This sequence joins TRBV7-9 and TRBJ2-2, with TRBD1 matching over 9 bases. CDR3 size: 14 residues. Germline values: CDR1 SEHNR, CDR2 FQNEAQ (reference sequence). The junction had 3 bases not matched to a gene; V was cut back by 8 bases and J by 2 bases. The CDR3 loop reads CASLGQGNTGELFF. CDR3 DNA: TGTGCCAGCCTGGGACAGGGCAACACCGGGGAGCTGTTTTTT.

V gene TRBV9 combines with J gene TRBJ2-7, with 10 nucleotides matching TRBD2. The CDR3 is made up of 15 amino acids. V dropped 3 bases and J dropped 4; count of bases not matched to a gene: 7. Germline V gives CDR1 SGDLS, CDR2 YYNGEE. The CDR3 here is CASSGGAGGFYEQYF. In DNA form, the CDR3 reads TGTGCCAGCAGCGGGGGAGCGGGAGGGTTTTACGAGCAGTACTTC.

The V and J genes are TRBV28 and TRBJ2-1; D not certain. The CDR3 consists of 16 residues. The germline V gene has CDR1 MDHEN and CDR2 SYDVKM. Trimming took 5 bases from V and 0 from J, leaving 14 bases between them. CDR3 sequence reads: CASSTRLEYSYNEQFF. The CDR3 DNA is TGTGCCAGCAGTACCCGGTTAGAATACTCCTACAATGAGCAGTTCTTC.

The gene calls are TRBV13 and TRBJ1-2, with a tentative D call TRBD1 (5 bases). The CDR3 spans 14 residues. Germline CDR1 and CDR2: PRHDT and FYEKMQ (reference sequence). Trimming took 2 bases from V and 3 from J, leaving 10 bases between them. The CDR3 DNA sequence: TGTGCCAGCAGCTTACGCAGGGCGGACTATGGCTACACCTTC. This sequence encodes CASSLRRADYGYTF.

The chain couples TRBV7-9 to TRBJ2-4; D uncertain. Germline V gives CDR1 SEHNR, CDR2 FQNEAQ (reference sequence). V was trimmed by 2 bases and J by 5 bases, leaving 7 bases between them. This CDR3 has 13 amino acids. CDR3 DNA sequence: TGTGCCAGCAGCTTAAGCCAAGAAAACATTCAGTACTTC. It encodes CASSLSQENIQYF.

The chain carries TRBV11-2 and TRBJ2-1; 9 bases line up with TRBD2. Germline CDR1 reads SGHAT; CDR2 reads FQNNGV. V lost 3 bases, J lost 4 bases, and 7 bases stayed unmatched. The CDR3 loop spans 16 amino acids. The CDR3 loop reads CASSLPGLARYNEQFF. The CDR3, as DNA: TGTGCCAGCAGCTTGCCGGGACTAGCACGATACAATGAGCAGTTCTTC.

The chain joins TRBV7-8 to TRBJ2-1; D could derive from TRBD1 or TRBD2 (5 bases each). This CDR3 has 15 residues. CDR1 is SGHVS, CDR2 FQNEAQ, per germline. V lost 2 bases and J 1 base, leaving 9 bases between the germline ends. CDR3 sequence: CASSLSGTSYNEQFF. CDR3 coding DNA: TGTGCCAGCAGCTTATCAGGGACGTCCTACAATGAGCAGTTCTTC.

As to this clone: With a much larger clone just one base away, this may be a read error. The sample has other DNA sequences that encode this CDR3 too. J is TRBJ2-5 and V is TRBV5-4; D remains unclear. With 2 bases removed from V and 1 base from J, the gap between germline ends came to 6 bases. The CDR3 is 13 amino acids. CDR1 and CDR2 (germline): SGHNT, YYREEE (reference sequence). In nucleotides, the CDR3 is TGTGCCAGCAGCTTCGAGGCCCAAGAGACCCAGTACTTC. This encodes CASSFEAQETQYF.

This clone showed up just once. This chain connects TRBV7-9 to TRBJ2-7, with TRBD1 as a possible D gene (6 bases). Germline loops: CDR1 SEHNR, CDR2 FQNEAQ (reference sequence). The length of the CDR3 is 13 residues. Trimming stripped 2 bases from V and 7 bases from J, with 12 bases between. The CDR3 protein is CASSLSAGVEQYF. CDR3 nucleotides: TGTGCCAGCAGCTTATCGGCAGGGGTTGAGCAGTACTTC. The full variable domain, completed using reference TRBV7-9 and TRBJ2-7, is DTGVSQNPRHKITKRGQNVTFRCDPISEHNRLYWYRQTLGQGPEFLTYFQNEAQLEKSRLLSDRFSAERPKGSFSTLEIQRTEQGDSAMYLCASSLSAGVEQYFGPGTRLTVT.

The chain is built from TRBV25-1 and TRBJ2-1, with D unclear. Between the trimmed V and J ends, which lost 5 bases and 5 bases, there was a span of 1 base. The CDR3 is 10 residues long. Per germline, CDR1 MGHDK and CDR2 SYGVNS. The CDR3 sequence is CASSNNEQFF. The CDR3 DNA is TGTGCCAGCAGTAACAATGAGCAGTTCTTC.

This clone has just one count. This rearrangement joins TRBV28 to TRBJ2-3; 8 positions agree with TRBD2. V gave up 2 bases and J gave up 4 bases; unmatched junction bases: 5. This CDR3 is 15 amino acids long. The germline CDR1 and CDR2 sequences are MDHEN and SYDVKM. CDR3 in DNA: TGTGCCAGCAGTTTAGGAGCGGGAGTGGCAGATACGCAGTATTTT. Residues: CASSLGAGVADTQYF.

This clone was found a few times. The gene calls are TRBV7-9 and TRBJ1-1, with D hard to call. V lost 1 base and J 4 bases, leaving 10 bases between the germline ends. The germline gives CDR1 SEHNR, CDR2 FQNEAQ (reference sequence). The CDR3 runs 14 residues. In DNA, the CDR3 is TGTGCCAGCAGCTTAGTAAGGGAAGGCACTGAAGCTTTCTTT. It yields the protein CASSLVREGTEAFF.

The chain employs TRBV11-2 and TRBJ2-7; TRBD2 matches 15 bases. From germline, CDR1 is SGHAT and CDR2 FQNNGV. The CDR3 contains 17 residues. With 5 bases clipped from V and 5 bases from J, the junction kept 10 bases outside the gene matches. As DNA, the CDR3 is TGTGCCAGCAGCCGAACACATGGGACTAGCGGGAGGAACGAGCAGTACTTC. Residues: CASSRTHGTSGRNEQYF.